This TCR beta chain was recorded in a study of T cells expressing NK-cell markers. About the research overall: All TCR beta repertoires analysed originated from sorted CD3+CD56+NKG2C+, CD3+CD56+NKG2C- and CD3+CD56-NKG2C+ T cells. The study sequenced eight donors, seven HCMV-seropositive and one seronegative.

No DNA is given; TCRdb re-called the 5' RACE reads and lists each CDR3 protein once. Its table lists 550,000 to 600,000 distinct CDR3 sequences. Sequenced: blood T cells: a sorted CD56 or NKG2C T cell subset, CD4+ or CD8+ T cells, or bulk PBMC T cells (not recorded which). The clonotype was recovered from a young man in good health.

The CDR3 reads CASSLVGLGQETQYF. J is TRBJ2-5 and V is TRBV12-3 or TRBV12-4. This CDR3 is 15 amino acids long.